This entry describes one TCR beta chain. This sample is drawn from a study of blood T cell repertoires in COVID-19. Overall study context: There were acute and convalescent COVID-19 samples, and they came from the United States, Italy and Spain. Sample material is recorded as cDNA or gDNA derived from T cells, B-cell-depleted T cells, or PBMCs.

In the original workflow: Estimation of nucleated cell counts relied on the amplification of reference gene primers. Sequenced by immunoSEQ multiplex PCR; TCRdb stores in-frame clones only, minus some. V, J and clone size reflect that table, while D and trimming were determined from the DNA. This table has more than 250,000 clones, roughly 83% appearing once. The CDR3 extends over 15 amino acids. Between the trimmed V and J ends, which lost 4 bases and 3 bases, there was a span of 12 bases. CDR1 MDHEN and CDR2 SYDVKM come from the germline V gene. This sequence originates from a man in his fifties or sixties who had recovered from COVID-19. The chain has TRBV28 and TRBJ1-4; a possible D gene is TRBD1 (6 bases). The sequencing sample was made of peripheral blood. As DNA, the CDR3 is TGTGCCAGCAGTTCGCAGACAGGCCCTAATGAAAAACTGTTTTTT. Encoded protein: CASSSQTGPNEKLFF.